Following are 19 T cell receptor beta chains from one sample sequenced in a study of radiotherapy plus CTLA-4 blockade in lung cancer. Only in-frame clones appear in the TCRdb table, and some are missing; sequencing was by immunoSEQ multiplex PCR. Among about 72,000 clones listed, about four fifths were seen once. Specimen: peripheral blood, collected from a patient treated with radiotherapy plus ipilimumab. The receptors stem from a human donor with non-small cell lung cancer who had a partial response to radiotherapy plus ipilimumab.

This sequence joins TRBV28 and TRBJ2-2; the D gene is possibly TRBD1 (5 bases). There are 15 residues in the CDR3. Germline V gene lookup returns CDR1 MDHEN and CDR2 SYDVKM. Trimming shortened V by 5 bases and J by 8 bases, and 18 bases separated the two germline ends. Written as DNA, the CDR3 is TGTGCCAGCAGTCAATGGCGCACAGGCTCGGGGGAGCTGTTTTTT. It specifies CASSQWRTGSGELFF.

The chain joins TRBV28 to TRBJ1-2; D is possibly TRBD1 (6 bases). Germline V gene lookup returns CDR1 MDHEN and CDR2 SYDVKM. The CDR3 sequence is 13 residues long. The V end lost 7 bases, the J end lost 8 bases, and 17 bases lay between the germline ends. The CDR3 coding sequence is TGTGCCAGCACCCGGGGGGCGCTGGGGGGCTACACCTTC. It codes for CASTRGALGGYTF.

V is TRBV5-1 and J is TRBJ2-3, with 8 nucleotides matching TRBD2. The junction had 8 bases not matched to a gene; V was cut back by 3 bases and J by 5 bases. CDR3 length: 15 amino acids. Germline loops: CDR1 SGHRS, CDR2 YFSETQ. The CDR3 here is CASSSSGSSRDTQYF. The CDR3 DNA reads as TGCGCCAGCAGCTCCAGCGGGAGCTCGAGAGATACGCAGTATTTT.

The chain has TRBV7-7 and TRBJ2-1; TRBD2 matches 8 bases. Germline assignment: CDR1 SSHAT and CDR2 FNYEAQ (reference sequence). The CDR3 runs 14 residues. V lost 6 bases to trimming and J lost 6 bases; unmatched junction nucleotides: 7. CDR3 nucleotide sequence: TGTGCCAGCAGTCTTCTAGCGGGCGGCAATGAGCAGTTCTTC. Its translation is CASSLLAGGNEQFF. Full variable domain (remainder filled in from reference TRBV7-7 and TRBJ2-1): GAGVSQSPRYKVTKRGQDVTLRCDPISSHATLYWYQQALGQGPEFLTYFNYEAQPDKSGLPSDRFSAERPEGSISTLTIQRTEQRDSAMYRCASSLLAGGNEQFFGPGTRLTVL.

CDR3 sequence reads: CASSLGTSGGGDEQFF. The CDR3 DNA reads as TGTGCCAGCAGCTTAGGGACTAGCGGAGGGGGGGATGAGCAGTTCTTC. The gene calls are TRBV7-8 and TRBJ2-1; 10 positions agree with TRBD2. V was pared by 1 base and J by 8 bases, with 8 bases of the junction left unmatched. Germline V lookup: CDR1 SGHVS, CDR2 FQNEAQ. This CDR3 has 16 amino acids.

The rearrangement links TRBV4-2 to TRBJ1-6; no firm D call. Germline V lookup: CDR1 LGHNA, CDR2 YNFKEQ. This CDR3 comprises 16 residues. Trimming took off 0 bases at V and 4 bases at J, with 10 bases between the two ends. CDR3 loop: CASSQDRGGYNSPLHF. The DNA of the CDR3 is TGTGCCAGCAGCCAAGATAGAGGCGGTTATAATTCACCCCTCCACTTT.

The rearrangement joins TRBV18 to TRBJ2-2, with 10 bases identical to TRBD2. CDR3 size: 15 residues. The germline V gene encodes CDR1 KGHSH and CDR2 LQKENI. The V segment lost 6 bases and the J segment 3 bases; nucleotides outside the gene matches: 4. CDR3 residues: CASSRLAGDTGELFF. The CDR3 nucleotides read TGTGCCAGCTCCCGCCTAGCGGGAGACACCGGGGAGCTGTTTTTT.

This clone was observed a single time. The rearrangement joins TRBV5-5 to TRBJ2-5, with TRBD1 matching 7 bases. J lost 4 bases, V lost 7 bases, and 10 bases had no gene match. The CDR3 is 14 residues long. Germline V CDR1 and CDR2: SGHKS, YYEKEE (reference sequence). The CDR3 DNA follows: TGTGCCAGCGGACAGGTCAAAGGGGGAGAGACCCAGTACTTC. It specifies CASGQVKGGETQYF.

The chain employs TRBV6-6 and TRBJ2-1; D may be TRBD1 (5 bases). This CDR3 comprises 15 residues. The germline V gene has CDR1 MNHNY and CDR2 SVGAGI (reference sequence). The V end lost 5 bases, the J end lost 1 base, and 12 bases lay between the germline ends. The CDR3 DNA follows: TGTGCCAGCAGTCTACTTCAGGGATCCTACAATGAGCAGTTCTTC. Translating it yields CASSLLQGSYNEQFF.

Here the CDR3 DNA reads TGCGCCAGCAGCCAAGATAGAACGGGGGGCACCTACAATGAGCAGTTCTTC. Protein: CASSQDRTGGTYNEQFF. The rearrangement links TRBV4-1 to TRBJ2-1, with D perhaps matching TRBD2 (7 bases). V lost 0 bases to trimming and J lost 2 bases, with 14 bases between them. The CDR3 length is 17 residues. Germline V gives CDR1 MGHRA, CDR2 YSYEKL.

V usage is TRBV19 and J usage is TRBJ2-3; D is possibly TRBD1 (6 bases). Germline V gene data show CDR1 as LNHDA and CDR2 as SQIVND (reference sequence). CDR3 size: 15 residues. The V end was cut by 5 bases, the J end by 0 bases, with 12 bases between. The CDR3 loop is CASSRTDLSTDTQYF. CDR3 in DNA: TGTGCCAGTAGTCGGACAGACCTTAGCACAGATACGCAGTATTTT.

Worth noting for this clone: At one of its ends the junction is not consistent with the germline gene, which may arise from a read error. This chain uses TRBV27 with TRBJ2-2, with 16 bases matching TRBD2. The V gene's germline CDR1 is MNHEY and CDR2 SMNVEV (reference sequence). This CDR3 comprises 18 residues. CDR3 DNA sequence: TGTGCCAGCAGTAAGGGACTAGCGGGAGGGCCGAAGACCGGGGAGCTGTTTTTT. Protein sequence: CASSKGLAGGPKTGELFF.

This chain connects TRBV21-1 to TRBJ2-7; the table's D call of TRBD1 was not tested on the DNA. TRBV21-1 is assigned pseudogene status. CDR3 length: 14 residues. CDR3 sequence: CASSKYDRGYEQYF. The CDR3 nucleotides read TGTGCCAGCAGCAAATATGACAGGGGCTACGAGCAGTACTTC.

CDR3 DNA sequence: TGCGCCAGCAGCTTGCCTAGCGGGAGCAATGAGCAGTTCTTC. This encodes CASSLPSGSNEQFF. V and J are TRBV5-1 and TRBJ2-1, with 10 bases that match TRBD2. Germline V gene lookup returns CDR1 SGHRS and CDR2 YFSETQ. J was trimmed by 6 bases and V by 1 base; bases with no gene match: 1. CDR3 length: 14 amino acids.

This chain links TRBV6-4 with TRBJ2-1, with D perhaps matching TRBD1 (6 bases). CDR3 size: 13 residues. Trimming removed 5 bases from V and 9 bases from J, with 14 bases in between. CDR1 and CDR2 from the germline V gene are MRHNA and SNTAGT. The CDR3 nucleotides are TGTGCCAGCAGTCCAGGGGCGTCGGGTGAGCAGTTCTTC. Translating gives CASSPGASGEQFF.

A word on this clone: Other DNA sequences in this sample translate to the same CDR3. This chain links TRBV5-1 with TRBJ1-1, with 7 bases matching TRBD1. CDR3 length: 14 amino acids. V dropped 4 bases and J dropped 0; count of bases not matched to a gene: 3. From germline, CDR1 is SGHRS and CDR2 YFSETQ. DNA of the CDR3: TGCGCCAGCAGCAGGGACAGCTTGAACACTGAAGCTTTCTTT. It specifies CASSRDSLNTEAFF.

J is TRBJ2-1 and V is TRBV21-1; TRBD2 is the table's D call and was not checked against the DNA. TRBV21-1 is labeled a pseudogene. The CDR3 runs to 15 residues. The CDR3 DNA reads TGTGCCAGCAGCAATTTTGCGGCCACCTACAATGAGCAGTTCTTC. Protein sequence: CASSNFAATYNEQFF.

The chain has TRBV5-8 and TRBJ2-7; 8 bases align to TRBD1. This CDR3 contains 15 residues. Germline V lookup: CDR1 SGHTS, CDR2 YDEGEE. Germline trimming cut 0 bases from V and 2 bases from J; bases unmatched to any gene: 4. The CDR3 spells CASSLGTGQTYEQYF. For the CDR3, the DNA is TGTGCCAGCAGCTTGGGGACAGGGCAAACCTACGAGCAGTACTTC.

This clone has only a few counts. The rearrangement uses TRBV7-9 and TRBJ1-2; TRBD1 matches at 8 bases. The CDR3 covers 13 residues. CDR1 and CDR2 (germline): SEHNR, FQNEAQ (reference sequence). Trimming took 5 bases from V and 6 from J; bases not matched to a gene: 5. The CDR3 region is CASSLRGQDGYTF. In nucleotides, the CDR3 is TGTGCCAGCAGCCTCAGGGGGCAGGATGGCTACACCTTC. Looking up the rest from reference TRBV7-9 and TRBJ1-2 gives the full variable domain: DTGVSQNPRHKITKRGQNVTFRCDPISEHNRLYWYRQTLGQGPEFLTYFQNEAQLEKSRLLSDRFSAERPKGSFSTLEIQRTEQGDSAMYLCASSLRGQDGYTFGSGTRLTVV.